The 9 T cell receptor beta chains in this list originate from one sample, sequenced in a study of response to subunit inactivated influenza vaccine. TCRdb processed the RT-PCR reads anew with MiXCR; each CDR3 protein has one entry. The sample lists approximately 680,000 distinct CDR3 sequences; approximately 14% were seen once. The sample consisted of PBMCs from blood, taken 11 to 12 days after vaccination. The receptors originated from a man aged 50 or older who received an inactivated influenza vaccine.

This clonotype has a count of ten or more. The CDR3 here is CASSPRLNEQFF. CDR3 nucleotides: TGCGCCAGCAGCCCTAGGCTCAATGAGCAGTTCTTC. The chain carries TRBV5-1 and TRBJ2-1; D remains ambiguous. Germline CDR1 and CDR2: SGHRS and YFSETQ. The V and J ends lost 4 bases and 6 bases respectively, with 8 bases between them. CDR3 length equals 12 residues.

The CDR3 loop reads CASSPTSGGVYEQYF. Written as DNA, the CDR3 is TGTGCCAGCAGTCCAACTAGCGGGGGAGTCTACGAGCAGTACTTC. The chain joins TRBV12-3 or TRBV12-4 to TRBJ2-7, with 11 bases that match TRBD2. V shed 5 bases, J shed 3 bases, and the junction held 6 bases outside the gene matches. The CDR3 totals 15 residues.

V gene TRBV28 combines with J gene TRBJ2-3; unclear D gene. Deletions cut 1 base from V and 1 base from J, with 12 bases between. The CDR3 is 16 residues long. Germline CDR1 MDHEN, CDR2 SYDVKM. CDR3 sequence reads: CASSLFGYGRTDTQYF. CDR3 bases: TGTGCCAGCAGTTTATTTGGGTACGGCCGCACAGATACGCAGTATTTT.

The chain combines TRBV4-2 with TRBJ2-1; D is ambiguous. Trimming stripped 3 bases from V and 6 bases from J, with 12 bases between. Germline CDR1 LGHNA, CDR2 YNFKEQ. CDR3 length equals 14 residues. The CDR3 bases are TGTGCCAGCAGCCATCCTACCCCGACCAATGAGCAGTTCTTC. Amino acids: CASSHPTPTNEQFF.

The chain uses TRBV2 and TRBJ2-6; D call uncertain. The germline V gene encodes CDR1 SNHLY and CDR2 FYNNEI. V dropped 4 bases and J dropped 1 base, with 8 bases sitting between them. The CDR3 covers 15 residues. CDR3 region: CASSVSVSGANVLTF. The DNA of the CDR3 is TGTGCCAGCAGTGTCTCAGTTTCTGGGGCCAACGTCCTGACTTTC.

The J gene is TRBJ2-5, the V gene TRBV5-1, with 9 bases aligning to TRBD1. The CDR3 loop spans 16 amino acids. V was pared by 3 bases and J by 1 base, with 7 bases of the junction left unmatched. Germline values: CDR1 SGHRS, CDR2 YFSETQ. The CDR3 coding sequence is TGCGCCAGCAGCTATACCGGGACAGGGTCCCAAGAGACCCAGTACTTC. This translates into CASSYTGTGSQETQYF.

The rearrangement uses TRBV12-3 or TRBV12-4 and TRBJ2-1, with D tentatively TRBD1 (5 bases). This CDR3 is built from 13 residues. Trimming left V 6 bases short and J 5 bases short, with 11 bases between. This CDR3 reads CASSSTEHNEQFF. Here the CDR3 DNA reads TGTGCCAGCAGCTCGACAGAGCACAATGAGCAGTTCTTC.

The CDR3 DNA reads as TGTGCCAGCAGTTTAACGGCGGGAGGCTCTAATGAGCAGTTCTTC. It yields the protein CASSLTAGGSNEQFF. The V and J genes are TRBV12-3 or TRBV12-4 and TRBJ2-1, with 8 bases matching TRBD2. Unmatched junction bases numbered 7, after V lost 2 bases and J lost 7 bases. The CDR3 length is 15 residues.

V and J are TRBV15 and TRBJ1-1, with D maybe TRBD1 (6 bases). V lost 0 bases and J lost 1, with 12 bases in between. The germline CDR1 and CDR2 sequences are LNHNV and YYDKDF (reference sequence). The CDR3 is 16 amino acids. Written as DNA, the CDR3 is TGTGCCACCAGCAGAGATTACCCGGGGGCGAACACTGAAGCTTTCTTT. It specifies CATSRDYPGANTEAFF.